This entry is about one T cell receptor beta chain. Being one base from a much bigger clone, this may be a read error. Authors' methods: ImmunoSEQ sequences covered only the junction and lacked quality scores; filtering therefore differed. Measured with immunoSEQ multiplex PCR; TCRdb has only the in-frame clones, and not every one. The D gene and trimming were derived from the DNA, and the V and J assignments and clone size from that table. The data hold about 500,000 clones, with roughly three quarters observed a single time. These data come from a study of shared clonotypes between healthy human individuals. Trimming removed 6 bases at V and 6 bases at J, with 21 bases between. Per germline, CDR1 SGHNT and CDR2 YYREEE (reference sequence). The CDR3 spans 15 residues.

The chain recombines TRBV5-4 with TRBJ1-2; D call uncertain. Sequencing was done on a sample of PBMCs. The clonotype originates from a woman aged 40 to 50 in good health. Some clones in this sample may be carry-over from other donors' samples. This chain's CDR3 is CASNIGLNRRDGYTF. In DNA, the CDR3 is TGTGCCAGCAACATCGGCCTTAACCGGAGGGATGGCTACACCTTC.